This T cell receptor beta chain was sequenced during a study of cytomegalovirus exposure and HLA in healthy donors. Study summary: Per a later analysis, the roughly 690 first-cohort and 100 to 150 validation repertoires shared one platform. Notes on the study in general: Most TCR sequences were uncommon, yet certain public TCRs appeared in many donors. In vitro testing confirmed a few CMV-associated chains as specific for CMV antigens. The study recorded 150 to 200 TCR beta chains that were cytomegalovirus-associated.

Libraries were prepared by immunoSEQ multiplex PCR; TCRdb keeps only in-frame clonotypes and omits some of them. The top ten hold around 1% of the sample, which has 300,000 or so clones, approximately 91% seen once. After removal of 5 bases from V and 6 bases from J, the junction contained 6 bases not matched to a gene. The CDR3 spans 14 residues. CDR1 SGHVS and CDR2 FQNEAQ come from the germline V gene. Points on this clone: Its antigen is unknown.

The TCR comes from a man aged 25 to 40 in good health and CMV-seronegative. What was sequenced was PBMCs. This chain connects TRBV7-8 to TRBJ1-5; 8 nucleotides line up with TRBD1. CDR3 nucleotides: TGTGCCAGCAGCGCGACAGGGGAGGGTCAGCCCCAGCATTTT. Protein: CASSATGEGQPQHF.